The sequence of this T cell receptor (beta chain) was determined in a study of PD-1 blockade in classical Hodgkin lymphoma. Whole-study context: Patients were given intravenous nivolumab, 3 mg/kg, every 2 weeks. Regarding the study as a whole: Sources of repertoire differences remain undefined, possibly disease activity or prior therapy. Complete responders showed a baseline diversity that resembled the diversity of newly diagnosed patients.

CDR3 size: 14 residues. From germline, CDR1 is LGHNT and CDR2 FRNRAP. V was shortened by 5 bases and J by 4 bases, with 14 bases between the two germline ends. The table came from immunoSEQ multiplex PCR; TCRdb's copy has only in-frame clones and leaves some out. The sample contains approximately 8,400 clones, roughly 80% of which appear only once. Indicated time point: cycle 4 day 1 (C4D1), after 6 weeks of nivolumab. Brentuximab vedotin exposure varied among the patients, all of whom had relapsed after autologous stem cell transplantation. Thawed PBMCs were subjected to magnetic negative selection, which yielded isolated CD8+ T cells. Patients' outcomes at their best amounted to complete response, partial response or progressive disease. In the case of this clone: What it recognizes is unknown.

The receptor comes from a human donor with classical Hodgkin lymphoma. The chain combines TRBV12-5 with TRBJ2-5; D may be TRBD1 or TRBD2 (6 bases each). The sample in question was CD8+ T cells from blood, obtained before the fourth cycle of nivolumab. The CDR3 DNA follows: TGTGCTAGTGGTGAGACTAGAGGGGGAGAGACCCAGTACTTC. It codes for CASGETRGGETQYF.